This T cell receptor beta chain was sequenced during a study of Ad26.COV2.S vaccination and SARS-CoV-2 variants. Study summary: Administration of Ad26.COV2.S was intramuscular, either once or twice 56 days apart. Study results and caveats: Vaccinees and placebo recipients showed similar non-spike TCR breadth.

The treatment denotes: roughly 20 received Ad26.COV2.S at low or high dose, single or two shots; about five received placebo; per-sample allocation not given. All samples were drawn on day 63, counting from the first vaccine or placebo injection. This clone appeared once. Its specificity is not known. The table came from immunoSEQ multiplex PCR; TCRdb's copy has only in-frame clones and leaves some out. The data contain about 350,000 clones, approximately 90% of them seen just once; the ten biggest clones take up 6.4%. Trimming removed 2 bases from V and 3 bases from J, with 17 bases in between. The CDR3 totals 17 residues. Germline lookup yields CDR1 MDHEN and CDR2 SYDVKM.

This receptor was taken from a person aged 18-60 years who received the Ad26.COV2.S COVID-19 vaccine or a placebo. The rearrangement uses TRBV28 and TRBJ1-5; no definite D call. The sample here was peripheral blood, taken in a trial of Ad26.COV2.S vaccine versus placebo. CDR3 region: CASSLHSQRVSNQPQHF. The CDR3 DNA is TGTGCCAGCAGTTTACATTCACAGAGGGTTTCCAATCAGCCCCAGCATTTT.